One T cell receptor (beta chain) is described in this entry. The data originate from a study of CD8 T cells in Susac syndrome. Random hexamers were used to reverse transcribe the RNA input (about 0.45 to 1 ug). TCRdb passed the immunoSEQ multiplex PCR reads through MiXCR, listing each CDR3 protein once. The table has about 180,000 distinct CDR3 sequences, about 93% seen once; the top ten hold approximately 0.099%. The T cells that were sequenced for TCR beta were CD8+ and CD4+ cells from blood. The CDR3 covers 14 residues. Germline CDR1 SGHDT, CDR2 YYEEEE. V lost 3 bases to trimming and J lost 1 base, with 10 bases between them.

This TCR derives from a human donor with Susac syndrome. The chain recombines TRBV5-6 with TRBJ2-5; D not resolved. Sample: CD4+ T cells from PBMCs. CDR3 sequence: CASSSRRLQETQYF. In DNA, the CDR3 is TGTGCCAGCAGCTCCCGACGGCTCCAAGAGACCCAGTACTTC. Using reference TRBV5-6 and TRBJ2-5 for the parts outside the CDR3, the full variable domain is DAGVTQSPTHLIKTRGQQVTLRCSPKSGHDTVSWYQQALGQGPQFIFQYYEEEERQRGNFPDRFSGHQFPNYSSELNVNALLLGDSALYLCASSSRRLQETQYFGPGTRLLVL.